Presented here are 27 T cell receptor beta chains from one specimen sequenced in a study of response to subunit inactivated influenza vaccine. From the RT-PCR reads, TCRdb called clonotypes with MiXCR, one entry per CDR3 protein. Of 600,000 to 700,000 distinct CDR3 sequences listed, 14% are singletons. The source was PBMCs from blood, collected around 15 days before vaccination. The receptors were gathered from a man aged 50 to 60 who received an inactivated influenza vaccine.

Ten or more counts support this clonotype. V gene TRBV12-3 or TRBV12-4 combines with J gene TRBJ2-1, with 9 bases fitting TRBD1. The junction had 7 bases not matched to a gene; V was cut back by 4 bases and J by 3 bases. This CDR3 comprises 16 residues. The CDR3 loop is CASSYSGTGFYNEQFF. CDR3 DNA: TGTGCCAGCAGTTACTCCGGGACAGGGTTCTACAATGAGCAGTTCTTC.

Many counts were recorded for this clonotype. V gene TRBV29-1 combines with J gene TRBJ2-5; the D gene is possibly TRBD2 (6 bases). Germline V gene lookup returns CDR1 SQVTM and CDR2 ANQGSEA. The CDR3 length is 12 residues. V lost 4 bases to trimming and J lost 3 bases, with 9 bases between them. CDR3 region: CSVVSGEETQYF. The CDR3 DNA reads as TGCAGCGTTGTTAGCGGAGAAGAGACCCAGTACTTC.

The CDR3 DNA sequence: TGCGCCAGCAGCCAAGGCAGGGTCCCTTTTGAGCAGTACTTC. It translates to CASSQGRVPFEQYF. The V gene is TRBV4-3, the J gene TRBJ2-7; D is perhaps TRBD1 (5 bases). V gave up 1 base and J gave up 7 bases, with 14 bases separating them. This CDR3 contains 14 residues. The V gene's germline CDR1 is LGHNA and CDR2 YSLEER.

V gene TRBV7-2 combines with J gene TRBJ1-5; no reliable D call. V was cut by 4 bases and J by 4 bases, with 8 bases left in between. This CDR3 is 13 amino acids long. Germline V gives CDR1 SGHTA, CDR2 FQGNSA. The CDR3 protein is CASSSYINQPQHF. The CDR3, as DNA: TGTGCCAGCAGCTCATACATAAATCAGCCCCAGCATTTT.

CDR3 residues: CASSDSWSDTFF. CDR3 DNA: TGCGCCAGCAGCGACTCGTGGAGCGATACTTTCTTT. The chain couples TRBV5-1 to TRBJ1-1; D gene unclear. In germline, CDR1 is SGHRS, CDR2 YFSETQ. V was shortened by 4 bases and J by 12 bases, with 16 bases between the two germline ends. This CDR3 is built from 12 residues. The whole variable domain, filled in from reference TRBV5-1 and TRBJ1-1, reads KAGVTQTPRYLIKTRGQQVTLSCSPISGHRSVSWYQQTPGQGLQFLFEYFSETQRNKGNFPGRFSGRQFSNSRSEMNVSTLELGDSALYLCASSDSWSDTFFGQGTRLTVV.

This chain connects TRBV10-2 to TRBJ2-7, with unresolved D. CDR3 length: 13 residues. V lost 4 bases and J lost 2, with 9 bases in between. The germline CDR1 and CDR2 sequences are WSHSY and SAAADI. The DNA for the CDR3 is TGCGCCAGCAGTGGGGTTCTCCCCTACGAGCAGTACTTC. It codes for CASSGVLPYEQYF.

This clonotype was found many times. The chain couples TRBV7-8 to TRBJ2-7; D gene ambiguous. Per the germline V gene, CDR1 is SGHVS and CDR2 is FQNEAQ. The CDR3 has 13 amino acids. Trimming left V 4 bases short and J 2 bases short, with 9 bases between. CDR3 sequence (DNA): TGTGCCAGCAGCTCCCCCGGGCCCTACGAGCAGTACTTC. It specifies CASSSPGPYEQYF.

This clonotype came up a few times. The DNA of the CDR3 is TGTGCCACCAGTGAGATGGATACGCAGTATTTT. It yields the protein CATSEMDTQYF. The chain uses TRBV24-1 and TRBJ2-3, with D unclear. The germline V and J ends were trimmed by 4 bases and 6 bases, with 4 bases remaining between them. CDR1 is KGHDR, CDR2 SFDVKD, per germline. This CDR3 has 11 amino acids.

There are a few counts of this clonotype. The chain employs TRBV27 and TRBJ2-7; maybe TRBD2 (6 bases). Trimming left V 5 bases short and J 2 bases short, with 16 bases between. CDR1 is MNHEY and CDR2 is SMNVEV in the germline V gene (reference sequence). The CDR3 spans 15 residues. The CDR3 region is CASSPGTLMPYEQYF. For the CDR3, the DNA is TGTGCCAGCAGTCCGGGGACTCTAATGCCCTACGAGCAGTACTTC.

This chain joins TRBV11-1 and TRBJ2-1; 15 bases agree with TRBD2. This CDR3 is built from 18 residues. The V gene end was trimmed by 5 bases and the J gene end by 1 base; junction bases not matched to a gene: 6. The V gene's germline CDR1 is SGHAT and CDR2 FQDESV (reference sequence). CDR3 protein: CASSPGTSGGPSYNEQFF. Here the CDR3 DNA reads TGTGCCAGCAGCCCGGGGACTAGCGGGGGGCCATCCTACAATGAGCAGTTCTTC.

This clonotype was detected a few times. The rearrangement joins TRBV6-2 or TRBV6-3 to TRBJ1-6; possible D gene TRBD1, 5 bases. Germline V gene data show CDR1 as MNHEY and CDR2 as SVGEGT. Trimming cost V 2 bases and J 7 bases, with 9 bases left between them. The CDR3 is made up of 14 amino acids. This CDR3 is CASSYPQGNSPLHF. The CDR3 coding sequence is TGTGCCAGCAGTTACCCGCAGGGAAATTCACCCCTCCACTTT.

The chain combines TRBV6-1 with TRBJ2-5, with 9 bases that match TRBD2. CDR1 is MNHNS, CDR2 SASEGT, per germline. The CDR3 covers 16 residues. The J segment lost 4 bases and the V segment lost 6 bases, leaving 12 bases of the junction unmatched. This chain's CDR3 is CASSRHGGGARETQYF. CDR3 nucleotide sequence: TGTGCCAGCAGCCGCCACGGCGGGGGGGCCCGAGAGACCCAGTACTTC.

This clonotype has more than one count but fewer than ten. V is TRBV4-1 and J is TRBJ2-7; tentative D call: TRBD2 (6 bases). The CDR3 spans 14 residues. The V end lost 1 base, the J end lost 6 bases, and 13 bases lay between the germline ends. Germline V gives CDR1 MGHRA, CDR2 YSYEKL. As DNA, the CDR3 is TGCGCCAGCAGCCAAGCGTTACTAGCAGGCGAGCAGTACTTC. Its protein product is CASSQALLAGEQYF.

There are many counts of this clonotype. The gene calls are TRBV5-1 and TRBJ1-1, with D tentatively TRBD1 (6 bases). This CDR3 contains 13 residues. The germline CDR1 and CDR2 sequences are SGHRS and YFSETQ. With 1 base removed from V and 4 bases from J, the gap between germline ends came to 8 bases. The CDR3 DNA reads as TGCGCCAGCAGCTTGAGGGGGGCCACTGAAGCTTTCTTT. Translation: CASSLRGATEAFF.

In this sample, this clonotype turned up many times. The rearrangement joins TRBV5-1 to TRBJ1-1, with unresolved D. There are 11 residues in the CDR3. Trimming cost V 5 bases and J 3 bases, with 5 bases left between them. In germline, CDR1 is SGHRS, CDR2 YFSETQ. DNA of the CDR3: TGCGCCAGCAGATCAGACACTGAAGCTTTCTTT. Translation gives CASRSDTEAFF.

V usage is TRBV7-2 and J usage is TRBJ1-1; D gene unclear. CDR3 length equals 14 residues. Germline V gene lookup returns CDR1 SGHTA and CDR2 FQGNSA. The germline V and J ends were trimmed by 6 bases and 4 bases, with 15 bases remaining between them. The CDR3 is CASSLTYRATEAFF. CDR3 nucleotide sequence: TGTGCCAGCAGTTTAACATATCGGGCCACTGAAGCTTTCTTT. The full variable domain, in which reference TRBV7-2 and TRBJ1-1 provide the parts outside the CDR3, is GAGVSQSPSNKVTEKGKDVELRCDPISGHTALYWYRQSLGQGLEFLIYFQGNSAPDKSGLPSDRFSAERTGGSVSTLTIQRTQQEDSAVYLCASSLTYRATEAFFGQGTRLTVV.

In this sample, this clonotype turned up a few times. The chain links TRBV20-1 to TRBJ2-6; D is tentatively TRBD1 or TRBD2 (5 bases each). The CDR3 is 15 amino acids. CDR1 and CDR2 from the germline V gene are DFQATT and SNEGSKA (reference sequence). Trimming left V 6 bases short and J 3 bases short, with 15 bases between. The CDR3 bases are TGCAGTGCAGGAGCCGGGGCCTTTGGGGCCAACGTCCTGACTTTC. This codes for CSAGAGAFGANVLTF.

This chain links TRBV29-1 with TRBJ2-1; TRBD2 matches 13 bases. The V gene end was trimmed by 4 bases and the J gene end by 7 bases; junction bases not matched to a gene: 4. CDR3 size: 14 residues. Germline V lookup: CDR1 SQVTM, CDR2 ANQGSEA. The CDR3 DNA follows: TGCAGCGTTGTTGGACTAGCGGGGGTGAATGAGCAGTTCTTC. Amino acid sequence: CSVVGLAGVNEQFF.

This clonotype has at least ten counts. This chain connects TRBV5-1 to TRBJ2-2, with 11 positions matching TRBD2. V trimming: 4 bases; J trimming: 5 bases; junction bases outside the gene matches: 4. Germline CDR1 SGHRS, CDR2 YFSETQ. This CDR3 spans 15 amino acids. CDR3 DNA sequence: TGCGCCAGCAGCCTCGGGACTAGCGGAACCGGGGAGCTGTTTTTT. This codes for CASSLGTSGTGELFF.

This clonotype was seen ten or more times. The J gene is TRBJ2-7, the V gene TRBV12-3 or TRBV12-4; a weak D match, TRBD1 (5 bases). The CDR3 sequence is 13 residues long. V lost 5 bases and J 3 bases, leaving 11 bases between the germline ends. The CDR3 DNA follows: TGTGCCAGCAGTCTTGACAGCCGCTACGAGCAGTACTTC. Translation: CASSLDSRYEQYF.

The V call is TRBV4-1, the J call TRBJ2-5; 11 nucleotides line up with TRBD2. Losses at the gene ends were 3 bases for V and 2 bases for J; bases not matched to a gene: 2. CDR1 is MGHRA, CDR2 YSYEKL, per germline. The CDR3 loop spans 15 amino acids. The CDR3 bases are TGCGCCAGCAGCCATCGACTAGCGGGGCAAGAGACCCAGTACTTC. This encodes CASSHRLAGQETQYF.

The chain's CDR3 is CSARGVRGSYEQYF. For the CDR3, the DNA is TGCAGTGCTAGGGGGGTGCGGGGCTCCTACGAGCAGTACTTC. This chain joins TRBV20-1 and TRBJ2-7; weak D call: TRBD2 (6 bases). The CDR3 is made up of 14 amino acids. V lost 3 bases and J lost 0, with 12 bases in between. CDR1 DFQATT and CDR2 SNEGSKA come from the germline V gene (reference sequence).

The CDR3 sequence is CASSFSGGRRRTGELFF. DNA for the CDR3: TGTGCCAGCAGTTTTAGCGGGGGGCGTCGAAGAACCGGGGAGCTGTTTTTT. The chain joins TRBV12-3 or TRBV12-4 to TRBJ2-2; TRBD2 matches at 10 bases. Losses at the gene ends were 3 bases for V and 5 bases for J; bases not matched to a gene: 9. CDR3 size: 17 residues.

This clonotype turned up a few times. This chain uses TRBV12-3 or TRBV12-4 with TRBJ2-7; possibly TRBD2 for D (6 bases). This CDR3 comprises 14 residues. Trimming stripped 5 bases from V and 5 bases from J, with 16 bases between. CDR3 coding DNA: TGTGCCAGCAGTACCTCGGCGGGAAGTGACGAGCAGTACTTC. Translation gives CASSTSAGSDEQYF.

The chain has TRBV6-5 and TRBJ2-7; D ambiguous. The germline V and J ends were trimmed by 4 bases and 2 bases, with 12 bases remaining between them. CDR1 and CDR2 from the germline V gene are MNHEY and SVGAGI. The CDR3 is 14 amino acids. This chain's CDR3 is CASSLYDTTYEQYF. CDR3 DNA sequence: TGTGCCAGCAGTTTGTACGACACGACCTACGAGCAGTACTTC.

V and J are TRBV3-1 and TRBJ1-6, with D perhaps TRBD1 (5 bases). The V end was cut by 4 bases, the J end by 6 bases, with 13 bases between. Per germline, CDR1 LGHDT and CDR2 YNNKEL (reference sequence). The CDR3 loop spans 15 amino acids. The CDR3 DNA sequence: TGTGCCAGCAGCCTCGGGGCAGAATCTAATTCACCCCTCCACTTT. It translates to CASSLGAESNSPLHF.

This clonotype has more than one count but fewer than ten. This chain joins TRBV6-5 and TRBJ2-7; D may be TRBD1 (6 bases). CDR1 is MNHEY and CDR2 is SVGAGI in the germline V gene. The CDR3 length is 17 residues. Between the trimmed V and J ends, which lost 0 bases and 7 bases, there was a span of 22 bases. CDR3 nucleotides: TGTGCCAGCAGTTACTCGATCCTACAGGGTCGGTCGTGGGAGCAGTACTTC. Translating it yields CASSYSILQGRSWEQYF.